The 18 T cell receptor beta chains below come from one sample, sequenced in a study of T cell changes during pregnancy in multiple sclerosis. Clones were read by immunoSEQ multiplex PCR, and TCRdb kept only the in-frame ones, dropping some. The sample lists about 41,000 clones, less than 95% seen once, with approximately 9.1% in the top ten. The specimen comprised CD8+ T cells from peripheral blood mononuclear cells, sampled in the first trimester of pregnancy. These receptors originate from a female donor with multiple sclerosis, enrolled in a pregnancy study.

In nucleotides, the CDR3 is TGTGCCAGCAGCTTATTAGGGGGACAGGGGCGTTATGGCTACACCTTC. Its translation is CASSLLGGQGRYGYTF. The chain combines TRBV7-9 with TRBJ1-2, with 10 nucleotides matching TRBD1. With 2 bases clipped from V and 5 bases from J, the junction kept 8 bases outside the gene matches. This CDR3 comprises 16 residues. Germline V gives CDR1 SEHNR, CDR2 FQNEAQ (reference sequence).

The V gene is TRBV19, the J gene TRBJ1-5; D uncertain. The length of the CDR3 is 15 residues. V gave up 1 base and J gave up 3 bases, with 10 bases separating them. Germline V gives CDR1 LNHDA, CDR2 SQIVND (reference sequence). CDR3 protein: CASSIAGVYNQPQHF. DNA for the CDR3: TGTGCCAGTAGTATAGCCGGAGTATACAATCAGCCCCAGCATTTT.

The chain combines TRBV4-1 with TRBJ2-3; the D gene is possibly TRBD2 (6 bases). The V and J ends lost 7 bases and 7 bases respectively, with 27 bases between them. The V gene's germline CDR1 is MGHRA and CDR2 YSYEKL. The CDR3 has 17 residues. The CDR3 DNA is TGCGCCAGCACGACGGGCGAACTAGCCGTGCCCGAAAATACGCAGTATTTT. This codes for CASTTGELAVPENTQYF.

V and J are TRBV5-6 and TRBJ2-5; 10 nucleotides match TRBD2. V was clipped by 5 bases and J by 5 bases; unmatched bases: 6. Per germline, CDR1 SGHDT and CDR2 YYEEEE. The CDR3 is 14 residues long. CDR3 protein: CASSRSGGSETQYF. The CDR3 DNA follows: TGTGCCAGCAGTCGTAGCGGGGGGAGCGAGACCCAGTACTTC.

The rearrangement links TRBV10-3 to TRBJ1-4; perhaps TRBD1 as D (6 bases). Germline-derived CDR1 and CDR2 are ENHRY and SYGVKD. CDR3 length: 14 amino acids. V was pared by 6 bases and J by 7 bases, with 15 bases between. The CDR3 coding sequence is TGTGCCATCAGACAGCCAGGGGAAACTGAAAAACTGTTTTTT. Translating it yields CAIRQPGETEKLFF.

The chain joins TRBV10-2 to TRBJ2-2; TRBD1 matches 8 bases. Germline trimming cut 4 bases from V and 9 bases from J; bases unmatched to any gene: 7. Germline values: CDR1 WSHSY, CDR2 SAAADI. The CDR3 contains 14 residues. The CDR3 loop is CASSGLDRVRELFF. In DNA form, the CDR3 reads TGCGCCAGCAGTGGCCTGGACAGGGTCCGGGAGCTGTTTTTT.

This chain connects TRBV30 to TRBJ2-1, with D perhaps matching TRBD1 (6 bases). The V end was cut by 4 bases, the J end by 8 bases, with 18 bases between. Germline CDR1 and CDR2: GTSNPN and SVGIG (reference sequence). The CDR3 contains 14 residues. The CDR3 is CAWNLGQGHDEQFF. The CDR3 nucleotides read TGTGCCTGGAACCTGGGGCAGGGGCATGATGAGCAGTTCTTC.

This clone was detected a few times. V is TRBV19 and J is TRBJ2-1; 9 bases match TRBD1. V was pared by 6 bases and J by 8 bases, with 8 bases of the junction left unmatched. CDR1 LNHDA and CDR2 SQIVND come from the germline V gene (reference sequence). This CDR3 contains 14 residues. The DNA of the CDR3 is TGTGCCAGTAGGACCGGGACAGGGTTCCATGAGCAGTTCTTC. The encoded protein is CASRTGTGFHEQFF.

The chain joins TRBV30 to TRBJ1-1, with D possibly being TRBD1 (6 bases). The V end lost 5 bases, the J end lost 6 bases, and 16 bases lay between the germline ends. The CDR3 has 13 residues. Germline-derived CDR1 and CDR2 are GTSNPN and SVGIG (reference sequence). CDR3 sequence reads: CAWVDTGISEAFF. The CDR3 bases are TGTGCCTGGGTAGACACAGGGATCTCTGAAGCTTTCTTT.

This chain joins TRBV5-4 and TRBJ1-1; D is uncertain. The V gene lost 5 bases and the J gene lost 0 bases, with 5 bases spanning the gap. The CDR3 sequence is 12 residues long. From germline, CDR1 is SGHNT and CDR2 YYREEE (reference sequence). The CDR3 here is CASRDMNTEAFF. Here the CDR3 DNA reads TGTGCCAGCAGAGACATGAACACTGAAGCTTTCTTT.

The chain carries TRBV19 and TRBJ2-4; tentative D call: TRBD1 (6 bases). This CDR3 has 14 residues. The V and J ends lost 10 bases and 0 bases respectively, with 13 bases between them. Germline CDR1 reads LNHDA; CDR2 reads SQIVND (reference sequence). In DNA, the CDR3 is TGTGCCACCCGGGACACCCTAGCCAAAAACATTCAGTACTTC. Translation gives CATRDTLAKNIQYF.

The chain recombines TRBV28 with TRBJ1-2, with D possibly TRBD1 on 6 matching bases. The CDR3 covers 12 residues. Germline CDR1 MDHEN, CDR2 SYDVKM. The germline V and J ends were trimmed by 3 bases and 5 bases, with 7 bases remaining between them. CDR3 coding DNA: TGTGCCAGCAGTTTCACAGGGTATGGCTACACCTTC. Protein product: CASSFTGYGYTF.

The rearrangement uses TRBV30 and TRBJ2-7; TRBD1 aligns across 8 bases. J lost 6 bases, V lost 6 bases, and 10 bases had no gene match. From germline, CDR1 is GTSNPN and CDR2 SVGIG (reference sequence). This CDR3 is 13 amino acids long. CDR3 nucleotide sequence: TGTGCCTGCCAACAGGGGGAATCTTTCGAGCAGTACTTC. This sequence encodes CACQQGESFEQYF. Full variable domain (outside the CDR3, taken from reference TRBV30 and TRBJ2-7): SQTIHQWPATLVQPVGSPLSLECTVEGTSNPNLYWYRQAAGRGLQLLFYSVGIGQISSEVPQNLSASRPQDRQFILSSKKLLLSDSGFYLCACQQGESFEQYFGPGTRLTVT.

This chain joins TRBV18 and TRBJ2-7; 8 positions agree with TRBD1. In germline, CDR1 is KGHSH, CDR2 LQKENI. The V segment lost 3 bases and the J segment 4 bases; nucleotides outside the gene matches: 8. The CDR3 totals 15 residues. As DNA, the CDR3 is TGTGCCAGCTCACCCGGCCAGGGGGCGCAGTACGAGCAGTACTTC. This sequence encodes CASSPGQGAQYEQYF.

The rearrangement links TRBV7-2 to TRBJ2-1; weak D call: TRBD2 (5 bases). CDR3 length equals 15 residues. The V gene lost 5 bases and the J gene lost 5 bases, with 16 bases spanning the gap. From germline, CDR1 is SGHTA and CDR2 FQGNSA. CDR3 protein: CASSRRWRAHNEQFF. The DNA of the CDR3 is TGTGCCAGCAGCCGTCGTTGGCGGGCTCACAATGAGCAGTTCTTC.

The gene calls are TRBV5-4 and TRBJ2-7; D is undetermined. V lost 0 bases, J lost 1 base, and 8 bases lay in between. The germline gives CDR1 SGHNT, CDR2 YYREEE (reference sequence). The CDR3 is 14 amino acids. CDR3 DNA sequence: TGTGCCAGCAGCTTGGTTGAGGCTTCCTACGAGCAGTACTTC. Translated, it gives CASSLVEASYEQYF.

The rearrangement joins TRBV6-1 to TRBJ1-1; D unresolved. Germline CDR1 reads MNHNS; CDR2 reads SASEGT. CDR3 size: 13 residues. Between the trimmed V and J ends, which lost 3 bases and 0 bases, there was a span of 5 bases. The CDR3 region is CASSESMNTEAFF. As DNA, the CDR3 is TGTGCCAGCAGTGAGTCAATGAACACTGAAGCTTTCTTT.

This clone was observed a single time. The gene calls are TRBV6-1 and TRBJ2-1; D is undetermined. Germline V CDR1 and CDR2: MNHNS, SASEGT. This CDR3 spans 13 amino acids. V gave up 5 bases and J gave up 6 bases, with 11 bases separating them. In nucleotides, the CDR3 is TGTGCCAGCAGTTCGTCTACTCCCAATGAGCAGTTCTTC. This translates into CASSSSTPNEQFF.